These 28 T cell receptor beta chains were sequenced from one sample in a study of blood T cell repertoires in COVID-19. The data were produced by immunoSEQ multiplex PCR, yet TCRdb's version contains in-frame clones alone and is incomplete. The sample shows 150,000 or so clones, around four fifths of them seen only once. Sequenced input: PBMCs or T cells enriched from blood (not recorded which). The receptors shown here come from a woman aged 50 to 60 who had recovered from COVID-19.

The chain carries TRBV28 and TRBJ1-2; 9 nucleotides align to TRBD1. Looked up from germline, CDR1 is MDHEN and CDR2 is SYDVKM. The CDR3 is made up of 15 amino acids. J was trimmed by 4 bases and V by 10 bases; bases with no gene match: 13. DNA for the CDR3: TGTGCCACCGAGCGGGGGGGACAGGGAGGCTATGGCTACACCTTC. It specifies CATERGGQGGYGYTF.

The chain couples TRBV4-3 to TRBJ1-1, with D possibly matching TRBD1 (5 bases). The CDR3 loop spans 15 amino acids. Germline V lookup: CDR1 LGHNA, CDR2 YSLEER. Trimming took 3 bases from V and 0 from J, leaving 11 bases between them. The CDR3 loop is CASSQGGRMNTEAFF. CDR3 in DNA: TGCGCCAGCAGCCAGGGGGGTCGGATGAACACTGAAGCTTTCTTT.

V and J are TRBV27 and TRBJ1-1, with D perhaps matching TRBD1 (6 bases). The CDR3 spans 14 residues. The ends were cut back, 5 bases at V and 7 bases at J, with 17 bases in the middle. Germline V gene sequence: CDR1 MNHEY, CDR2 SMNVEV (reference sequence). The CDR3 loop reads CASSPTRTAREAFF. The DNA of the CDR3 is TGTGCCAGCAGTCCCACCCGGACAGCCCGTGAAGCTTTCTTT.

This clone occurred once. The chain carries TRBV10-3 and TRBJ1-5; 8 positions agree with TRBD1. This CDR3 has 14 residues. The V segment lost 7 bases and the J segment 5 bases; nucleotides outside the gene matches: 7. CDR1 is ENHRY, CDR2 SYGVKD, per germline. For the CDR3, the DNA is TGTGCCATCAAGGGGACAGGTACCGATCAGCCCCAGCATTTT. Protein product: CAIKGTGTDQPQHF.

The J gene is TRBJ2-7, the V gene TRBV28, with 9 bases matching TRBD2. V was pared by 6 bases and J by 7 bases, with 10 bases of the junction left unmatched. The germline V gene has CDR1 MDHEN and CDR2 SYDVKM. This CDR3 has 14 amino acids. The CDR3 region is CASSSQLRGGEQYV. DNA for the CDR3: TGTGCCAGCAGCTCTCAATTGCGGGGGGGGGAGCAGTACGTC.

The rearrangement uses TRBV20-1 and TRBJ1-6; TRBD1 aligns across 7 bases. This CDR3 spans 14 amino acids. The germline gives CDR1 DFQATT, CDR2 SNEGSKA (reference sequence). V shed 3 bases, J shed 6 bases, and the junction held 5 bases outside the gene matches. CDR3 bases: TGCAGTGCTAGTCGACAGGGTATTAATTCACCCCTCCACTTT. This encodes CSASRQGINSPLHF.

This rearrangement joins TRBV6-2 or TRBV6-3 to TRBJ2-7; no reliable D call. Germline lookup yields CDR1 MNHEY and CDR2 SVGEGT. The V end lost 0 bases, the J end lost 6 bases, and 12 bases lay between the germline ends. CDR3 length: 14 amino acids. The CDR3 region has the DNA TGTGCCAGCAGTTACTCCCGATTGGCCCCCGAGCAGTACGTC. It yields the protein CASSYSRLAPEQYV.

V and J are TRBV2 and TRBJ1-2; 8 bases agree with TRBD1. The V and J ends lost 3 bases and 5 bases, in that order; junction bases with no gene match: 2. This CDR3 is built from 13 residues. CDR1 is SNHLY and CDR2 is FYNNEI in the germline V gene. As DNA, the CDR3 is TGTGCCAGCAGTGATACAGGGGGGTATGGCTACACCTTC. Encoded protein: CASSDTGGYGYTF.

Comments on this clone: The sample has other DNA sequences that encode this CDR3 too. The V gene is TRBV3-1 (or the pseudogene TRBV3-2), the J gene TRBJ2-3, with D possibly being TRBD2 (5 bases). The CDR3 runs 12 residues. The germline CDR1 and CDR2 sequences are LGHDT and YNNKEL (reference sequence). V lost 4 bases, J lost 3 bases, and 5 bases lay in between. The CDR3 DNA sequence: TGTGCCAGCAGCCCGGGGACAGATACGCAGTATTTT. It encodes CASSPGTDTQYF.

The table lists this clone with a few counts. CDR3 coding DNA: TGTGCCAGCAGCCCGACAATTCCCGGGGAGCTGTTTTTT. Its translation is CASSPTIPGELFF. This chain joins TRBV12-3 or TRBV12-4 and TRBJ2-2; no reliable D call. There are 13 residues in the CDR3. Trimming removed 6 bases from V and 6 bases from J, with 11 bases in between.

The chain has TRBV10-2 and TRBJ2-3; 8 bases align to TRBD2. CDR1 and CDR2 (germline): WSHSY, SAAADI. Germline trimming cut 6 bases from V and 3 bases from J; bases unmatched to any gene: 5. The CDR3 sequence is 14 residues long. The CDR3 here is CASRPGGVTDTQYF. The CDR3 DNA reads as TGCGCCAGCAGGCCGGGGGGGGTTACAGATACGCAGTATTTT.

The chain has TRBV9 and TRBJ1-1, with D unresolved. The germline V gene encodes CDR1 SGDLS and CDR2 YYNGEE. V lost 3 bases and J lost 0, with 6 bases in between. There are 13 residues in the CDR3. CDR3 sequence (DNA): TGTGCCAGCAGCGCGGGAATGAACACTGAAGCTTTCTTT. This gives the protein CASSAGMNTEAFF.

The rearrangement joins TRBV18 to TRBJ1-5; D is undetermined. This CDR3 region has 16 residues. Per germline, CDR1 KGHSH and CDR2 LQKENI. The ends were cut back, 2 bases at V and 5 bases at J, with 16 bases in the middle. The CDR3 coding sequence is TGTGCCAGCTCACCAACCCCGACCGTGGGCTATCAGCCCCAGCATTTT. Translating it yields CASSPTPTVGYQPQHF.

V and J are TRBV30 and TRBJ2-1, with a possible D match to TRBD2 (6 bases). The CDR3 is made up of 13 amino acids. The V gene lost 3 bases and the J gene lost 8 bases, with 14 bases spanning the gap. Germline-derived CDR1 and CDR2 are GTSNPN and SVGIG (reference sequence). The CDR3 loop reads CAWSSPPSDEQFF. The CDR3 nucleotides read TGTGCCTGGAGCTCGCCCCCTAGCGATGAGCAGTTCTTC.

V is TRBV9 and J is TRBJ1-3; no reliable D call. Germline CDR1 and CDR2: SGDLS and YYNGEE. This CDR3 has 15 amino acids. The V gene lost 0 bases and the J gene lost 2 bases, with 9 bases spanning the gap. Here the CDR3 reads CASSVGGLAGNTIYF. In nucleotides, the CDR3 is TGTGCCAGCAGCGTAGGTGGCCTAGCTGGAAACACCATATATTTT.

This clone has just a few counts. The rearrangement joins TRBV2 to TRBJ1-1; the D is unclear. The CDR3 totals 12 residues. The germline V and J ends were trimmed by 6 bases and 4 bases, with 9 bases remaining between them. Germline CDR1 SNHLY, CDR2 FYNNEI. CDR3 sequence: CASSAQVTEAFF. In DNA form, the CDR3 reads TGTGCCAGCAGCGCCCAGGTCACTGAAGCTTTCTTT. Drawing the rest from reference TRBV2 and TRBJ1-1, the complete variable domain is EPEVTQTPSHQVTQMGQEVILRCVPISNHLYFYWYRQILGQKVEFLVSFYNNEISEKSEIFDDQFSVERPDGSNFTLKIRSTKLEDSAMYFCASSAQVTEAFFGQGTRLTVV.

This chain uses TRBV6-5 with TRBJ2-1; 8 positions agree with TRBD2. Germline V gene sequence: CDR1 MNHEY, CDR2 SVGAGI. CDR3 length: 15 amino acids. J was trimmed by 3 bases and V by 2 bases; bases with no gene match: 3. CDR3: CASSYGGGLYNEQFF. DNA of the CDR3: TGTGCCAGCAGTTACGGCGGGGGGCTCTACAATGAGCAGTTCTTC.

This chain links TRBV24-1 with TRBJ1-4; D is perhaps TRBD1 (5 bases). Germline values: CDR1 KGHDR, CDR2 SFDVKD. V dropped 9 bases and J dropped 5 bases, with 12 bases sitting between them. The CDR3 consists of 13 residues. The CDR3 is CATQGALNEKLFF. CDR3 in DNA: TGTGCCACCCAAGGGGCGCTAAATGAAAAACTGTTTTTT.

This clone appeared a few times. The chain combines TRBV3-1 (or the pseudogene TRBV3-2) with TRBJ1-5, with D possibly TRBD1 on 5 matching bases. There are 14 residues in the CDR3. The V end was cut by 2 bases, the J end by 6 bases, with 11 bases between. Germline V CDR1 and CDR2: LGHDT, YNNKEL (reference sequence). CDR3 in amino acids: CASSQSAGGQPQHF. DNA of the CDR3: TGTGCCAGCAGCCAAAGTGCGGGGGGTCAGCCCCAGCATTTT.

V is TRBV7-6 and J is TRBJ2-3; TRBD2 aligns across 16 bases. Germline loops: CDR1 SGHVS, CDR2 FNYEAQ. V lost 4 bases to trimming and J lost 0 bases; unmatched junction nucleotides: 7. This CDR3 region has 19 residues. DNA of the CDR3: TGTGCCAGCAGCTCCCAGGGACTAGCGGGGGGGCAGAGCACAGATACGCAGTATTTT. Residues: CASSSQGLAGGQSTDTQYF.

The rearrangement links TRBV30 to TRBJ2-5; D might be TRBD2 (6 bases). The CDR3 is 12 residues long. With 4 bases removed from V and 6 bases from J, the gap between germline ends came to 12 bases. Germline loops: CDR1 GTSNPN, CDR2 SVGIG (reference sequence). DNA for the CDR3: TGTGCCTGGAAGTGGGGGGAAAAGACCCAGTACTTC. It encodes CAWKWGEKTQYF.

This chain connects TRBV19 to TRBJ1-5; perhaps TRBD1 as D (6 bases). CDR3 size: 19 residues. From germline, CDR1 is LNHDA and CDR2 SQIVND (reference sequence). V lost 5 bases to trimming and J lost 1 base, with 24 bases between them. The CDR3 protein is CASSHYQGRASASNQPQHF. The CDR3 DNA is TGTGCCAGTAGTCATTATCAGGGGAGGGCAAGTGCGAGCAATCAGCCCCAGCATTTT.

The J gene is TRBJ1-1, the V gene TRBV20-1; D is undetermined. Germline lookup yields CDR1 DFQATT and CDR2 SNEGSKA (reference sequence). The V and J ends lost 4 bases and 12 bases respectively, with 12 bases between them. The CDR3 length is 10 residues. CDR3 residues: CSATQTSSFF. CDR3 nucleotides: TGCAGTGCTACTCAGACATCATCTTTCTTT.

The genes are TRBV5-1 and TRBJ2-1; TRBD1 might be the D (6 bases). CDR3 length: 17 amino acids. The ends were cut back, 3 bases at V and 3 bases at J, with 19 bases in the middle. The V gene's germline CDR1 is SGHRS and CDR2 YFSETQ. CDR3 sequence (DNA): TGCGCCAGCAGCTCAGCCGGGACAACGAACCTCTACAATGAGCAGTTCTTC. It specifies CASSSAGTTNLYNEQFF.

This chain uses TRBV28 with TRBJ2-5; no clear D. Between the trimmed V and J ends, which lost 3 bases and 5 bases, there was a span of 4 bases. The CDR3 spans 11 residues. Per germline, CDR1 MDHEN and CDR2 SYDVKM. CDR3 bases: TGTGCCAGCAGTTTGCGGGAGACCCAGTACTTC. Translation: CASSLRETQYF.

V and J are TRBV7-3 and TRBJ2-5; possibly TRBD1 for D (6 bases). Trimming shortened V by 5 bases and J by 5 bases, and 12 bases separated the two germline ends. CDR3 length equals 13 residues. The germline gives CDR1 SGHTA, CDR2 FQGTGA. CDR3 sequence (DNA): TGTGCCAGCAGCGCCAGGGGTTCGGAGACCCAGTACTTC. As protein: CASSARGSETQYF.

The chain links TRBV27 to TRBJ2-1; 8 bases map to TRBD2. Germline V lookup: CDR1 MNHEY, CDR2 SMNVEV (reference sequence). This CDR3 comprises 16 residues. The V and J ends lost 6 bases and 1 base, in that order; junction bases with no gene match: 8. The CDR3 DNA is TGTGCCAGCAGCGGTGCCGGGGGGGGGTCCTACAATGAGCAGTTCTTC. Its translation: CASSGAGGGSYNEQFF.

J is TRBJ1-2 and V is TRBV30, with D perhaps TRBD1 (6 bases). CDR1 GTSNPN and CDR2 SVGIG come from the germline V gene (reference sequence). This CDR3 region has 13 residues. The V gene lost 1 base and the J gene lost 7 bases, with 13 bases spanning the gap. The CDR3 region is CAWSGVEGVGYTF. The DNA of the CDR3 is TGTGCCTGGAGTGGAGTAGAGGGGGTTGGCTACACCTTC.